This paragraph reports one T cell receptor beta chain. The antigen is undetermined. Trimming took off 5 bases at V and 12 bases at J, with 14 bases between the two ends. The CDR3 is made up of 11 amino acids. CDR1 is LNHNV and CDR2 is YYDKDF in the germline V gene (reference sequence). These data originate in a study of response to subunit inactivated influenza vaccine. TCRdb reanalysed the RT-PCR reads using MiXCR and keeps one entry per CDR3 protein. The sample carries about 800,000 distinct CDR3 sequences, roughly 20% recorded once. Study-level results: Authors suggested that a seasonal influenza vaccination recruits few new T cells each time.

The TCR was taken from a man aged 45-65 years who received an inactivated influenza vaccine. This chain uses TRBV15 with TRBJ2-7; D not certain. Sequenced here: PBMCs from blood, sampled about 5 days after vaccination. CDR3 protein: CATSSGGIGYF. In DNA form, the CDR3 reads TGTGCCACCAGCTCGGGCGGTATCGGGTACTTC.